This TCR beta chain was sequenced during a study of blood T cell repertoires in COVID-19. In the authors' workflow: Amplification of reference gene primers was used by the study to estimate nucleated cell counts. Assay: immunoSEQ multiplex PCR; the TCRdb copy retains only in-frame clones and omits some. The DNA was the basis for D and trimming; V, J and clone size are from that table. Found here are approximately 50,000 clones, approximately 82% of them singletons; the top ten hold over 9.5%. This clone was observed a single time. Sequenced: peripheral blood. The receptor comes from a human donor in a cohort sampled during active COVID-19.

CDR3 sequence: CASSLEPGITEAFF. CDR3 sequence (DNA): TGTGCCAGCAGCTTAGAACCGGGGATCACTGAAGCTTTCTTT. The chain carries TRBV7-6 and TRBJ1-1; the D is unclear. Trimming left V 1 base short and J 4 bases short, with 10 bases between. The V gene's germline CDR1 is SGHVS and CDR2 FNYEAQ. The CDR3 is 14 residues long. The complete variable domain, with remaining parts taken from reference TRBV7-6 and TRBJ1-1, reads GAGVSQSPRYKVTKRGQDVALRCDPISGHVSLYWYRQALGQGPEFLTYFNYEAQQDKSGLPNDRFSAERPEGSISTLTIQRTEQRDSAMYRCASSLEPGITEAFFGQGTRLTVV.